This TCR beta chain was observed in a study of blood T cell repertoires in COVID-19. The repertoire was sequenced with immunoSEQ multiplex PCR; TCRdb's copy has only in-frame clones and lacks some. This sample has around 400,000 clones, with 87% found just once. The CDR3 extends over 14 amino acids. Germline V CDR1 and CDR2: MNHEY, SVGAGI. The junction had 9 bases not matched to a gene; V was cut back by 6 bases and J by 7 bases. This chain uses TRBV6-5 with TRBJ1-1, with 9 bases aligning to TRBD1. The clonotype was recovered from a woman aged 55-69 years with COVID-19, enrolled during active disease. Sequencing was performed on peripheral blood. The CDR3 sequence: CASRRQGVPIEAFF. The CDR3 nucleotides read TGTGCCAGCAGAAGACAGGGGGTGCCAATTGAAGCTTTCTTT.